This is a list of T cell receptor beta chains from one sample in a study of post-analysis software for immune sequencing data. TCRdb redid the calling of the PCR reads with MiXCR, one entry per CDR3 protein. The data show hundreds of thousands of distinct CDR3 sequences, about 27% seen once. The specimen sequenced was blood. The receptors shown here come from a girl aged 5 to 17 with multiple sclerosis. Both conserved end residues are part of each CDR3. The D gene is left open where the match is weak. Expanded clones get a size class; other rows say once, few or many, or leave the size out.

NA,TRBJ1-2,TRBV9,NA,TGTGCCAGCAGCGGGAAGACAGGACTCAGATTCGGCTACACCTTC,CASSGKTGLRFGYTF
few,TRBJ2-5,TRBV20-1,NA,TGCAGTGCCCCGCTACGGGATGGAGAGACCCAGTACTTC,CSAPLRDGETQYF
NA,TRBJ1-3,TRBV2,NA,TGTGCCAGCAGTGTGGGCAGGGTGCGAAACACCATATATTTT,CASSVGRVRNTIYF
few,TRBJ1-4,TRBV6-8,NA,TGTGCCAGCAGTTGGGCCAGGGCGCCCGCTCCTTGGGAAAAACTGTTTTTT,CASSWARAPAPWEKLFF
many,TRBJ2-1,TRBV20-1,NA,TGCAGTGCCGAGGGACACAGATTCAATGAGCAGTTCTTC,CSAEGHRFNEQFF
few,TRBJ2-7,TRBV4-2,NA,TGTGCCAGCAGCCAAGGCGGGAATCACGAGCAGTACTTC,CASSQGGNHEQYF
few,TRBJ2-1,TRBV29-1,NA,TGCAGCCTGTCGGGTGGAGCATATGAGCAGTTCTTC,CSLSGGAYEQFF
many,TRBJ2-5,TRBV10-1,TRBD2,TGCGCCAGCAGTGGGGGACTAGCGGGAGTCGGGGAGACCCAGTACTTC,CASSGGLAGVGETQYF
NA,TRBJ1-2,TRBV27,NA,TGTGCCAGCAGTTTATCGTCCGCAGATTTCTATGGCTACACCTTC,CASSLSSADFYGYTF
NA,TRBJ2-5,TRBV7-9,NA,TGTGCCAGCAGCTTTAGCGTCAGAGACAGCCAAGAGACCCAGTACTTC,CASSFSVRDSQETQYF
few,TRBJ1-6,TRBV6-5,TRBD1,TGTGCCAGCAGTTTTCAGGGGGACCGAAATTCACCCCTCCACTTT,CASSFQGDRNSPLHF
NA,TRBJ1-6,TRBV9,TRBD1,TGTGCCAGCAGCCCCCGACAGGGCGGGATGGTTTCACCCCTCCACTTT,CASSPRQGGMVSPLHF
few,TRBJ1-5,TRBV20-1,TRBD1,TGCAGTGCTAGAGACCGGGACAGGGCCGATCAGCCCCAGCATTTT,CSARDRDRADQPQHF
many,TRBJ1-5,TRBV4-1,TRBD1,TGTGCCAGCAGCCAAGACAGGGGCAGCAATCAGCCCCAGCATTTT,CASSQDRGSNQPQHF
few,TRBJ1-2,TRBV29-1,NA,TGCAGCGTTGAAGGGGGGCATTACTATGGCTACACCTTC,CSVEGGHYYGYTF
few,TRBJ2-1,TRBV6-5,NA,TGTGCCAGCAGCACTATGGGATGGACGGTCAATGAGCAGTTCTTC,CASSTMGWTVNEQFF
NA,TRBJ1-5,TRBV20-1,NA,TGCAGTGCTCCTCGGGACTCTCATAGCAATCAGCCCCAGCATTTT,CSAPRDSHSNQPQHF
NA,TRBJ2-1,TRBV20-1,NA,TGCAGTGCCGATAGCCGTGATGAGCAGTTCTTC,CSADSRDEQFF
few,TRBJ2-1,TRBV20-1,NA,TGCAGTGCCCCCAAATCACAGGGAGCAGGCGAGGATGAGCAGTTCTTC,CSAPKSQGAGEDEQFF
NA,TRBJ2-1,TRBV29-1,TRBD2,TGCAGCGCGACTCCCAGCGGGGGATACAATGAGCAGTTCTTC,CSATPSGGYNEQFF
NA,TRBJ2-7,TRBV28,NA,TGTGCCAGCAGTCCGCCCCCTATAGCGCCCAAGGCCTACGAGCAGTACTTC,CASSPPPIAPKAYEQYF
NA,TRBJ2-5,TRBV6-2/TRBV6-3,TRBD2,TGTGCCTGCAGTTACTCTAGCGGGAGTCGAGAGACCCAGTACTTC,CACSYSSGSRETQYF
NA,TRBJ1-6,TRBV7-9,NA,TGTGCCAGCAGCAGAGAGAATTCACCCCTCCACTTT,CASSRENSPLHF
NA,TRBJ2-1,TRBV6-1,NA,TGTGCCAGCAGTGAGAGCGGGCTCTACAATGAGCAGTTCTTC,CASSESGLYNEQFF
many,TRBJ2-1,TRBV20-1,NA,TGCAGTGCTAGTGGGCTAGCTAACAATGAGCAGTTCTTC,CSASGLANNEQFF
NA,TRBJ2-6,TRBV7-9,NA,TGTGCCAACGTTTCCCCAGACTCTGGGGCCAACGTCCTGACTTTC,CANVSPDSGANVLTF
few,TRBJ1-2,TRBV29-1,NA,TGCAGCGTCCTACAGGATACGGATGGCTACACCTTC,CSVLQDTDGYTF
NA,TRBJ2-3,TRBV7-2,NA,TGTGCCAGCAGCTTAGCGGCGCGCCCTAGCACAGATACGCAGTATTTT,CASSLAARPSTDTQYF
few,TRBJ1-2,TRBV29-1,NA,TGCAGCGTTGAAGAGCCCGTAGGCTACACCTTC,CSVEEPVGYTF
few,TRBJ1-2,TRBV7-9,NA,TGTGCCAGCAGCCCATCGGAGACAGAGTACTATGGCTACACCTTC,CASSPSETEYYGYTF
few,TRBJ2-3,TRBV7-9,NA,TGTGCCAGCAGCTTTAAAGGGGTCGATACGCAGTATTTT,CASSFKGVDTQYF
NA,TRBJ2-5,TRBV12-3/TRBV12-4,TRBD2,TGTGCCAGCAGCCCAGCGGGGGCGGAGACCCAGTACTTC,CASSPAGAETQYF
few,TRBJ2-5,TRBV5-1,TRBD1,TGCGCCAGCAGCGAGACAGGGGTCTACGAACAAGAGACCCAGTACTTC,CASSETGVYEQETQYF
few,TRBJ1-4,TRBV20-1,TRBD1,TGCAGTGCACCCAACAGGGGCGCCAGTAATGAAAAACTGTTTTTT,CSAPNRGASNEKLFF
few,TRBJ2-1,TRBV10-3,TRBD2,TGTGCCATCAGGGGGTTTGAGGGAGGGGCCTACAATGAGCAGTTCTTC,CAIRGFEGGAYNEQFF
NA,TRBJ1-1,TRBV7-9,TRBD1,TGTGCCAGCAGGGACGTCTACCGGGACAGCAAAGCTTTCTTT,CASRDVYRDSKAFF
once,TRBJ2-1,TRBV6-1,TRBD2,TGTGCCAACAGAGAAGCGGGGGGGACCTACAATGAGCAGTTCTTC,CANREAGGTYNEQFF
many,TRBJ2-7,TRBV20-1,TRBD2,TGCAGTGCTGGGGGGGTTGGGAACAGGCCCTACGAGCAGTACTTC,CSAGGVGNRPYEQYF
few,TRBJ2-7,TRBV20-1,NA,TGCAGTGCCCCACAACCTGGGCCCATAGCGACCTACGAGCAGTACTTC,CSAPQPGPIATYEQYF
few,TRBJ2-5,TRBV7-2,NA,TGTGCCAGCAGCCCAGGGACGGAGGGGACCCAGTACTTC,CASSPGTEGTQYF
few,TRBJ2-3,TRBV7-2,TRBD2,TGTGCCAGCAGCCCCGTCATCACTCGTCCGGGGGGGAGGACGCAGTATTTT,CASSPVITRPGGRTQYF
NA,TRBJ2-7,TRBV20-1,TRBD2,TGCAGTGCTAGACCGATACTAGCGGGACGTACCTACGAGCAGTACTTC,CSARPILAGRTYEQYF
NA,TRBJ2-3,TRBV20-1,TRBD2,TGCAGCACCATAGCGGGAGATGGCACAGATACGCAGTATTTT,CSTIAGDGTDTQYF
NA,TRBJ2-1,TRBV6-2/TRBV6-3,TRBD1,TGTGCCAGCAGTTACTCGGGCCCCGACAGGGATAATGAGCAGTTCTTC,CASSYSGPDRDNEQFF
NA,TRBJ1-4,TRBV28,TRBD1,TGTGCCACTACTCAATCCCGGGACAGGGGGGAACTGTTTTTT,CATTQSRDRGELFF
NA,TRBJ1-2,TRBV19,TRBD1,TGTGCCAGTTGGGACAGGCCTTTGGGTGGCTACACCTTC,CASWDRPLGGYTF
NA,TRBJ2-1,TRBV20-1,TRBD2,TGCAGTGCTGGGAGGGGTGAGCAGTTCTTC,CSAGRGEQFF
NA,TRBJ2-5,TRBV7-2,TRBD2,TGTGCCAGCAGCTTAGACCGGGGGGAAGAGACCCAGTACTTC,CASSLDRGEETQYF
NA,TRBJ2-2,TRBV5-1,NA,TGCGCCAGCAGTAACCTCCCGCTTAGCACCGGGGAGCTGTTTTTT,CASSNLPLSTGELFF
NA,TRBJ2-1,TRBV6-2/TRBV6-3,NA,TGTGCCAGCAGTTTACAGACCCTTCACAATGAGCAGTTCTTC,CASSLQTLHNEQFF